What follows is one TCR beta chain and its context. This clonotype was seen only once. No antigen is known for it. Base qualities are missing; no much larger clone stands one base away. Resting on one read, the evidence is weak. This specimen belongs to a study of T cell repertoires in cytomegalovirus infection (dated by TCRdb to about 2019). Concerning the study at large: Recently identified HLA-C-restricted CMV epitopes, whose presentation resists viral immunomodulation, were targeted by peptide stimulations together with well-studied HLA-B-restricted epitopes. Donor HLA type was relevant to the analysis, because carriage of CMV infection together with the matching HLA type was indicated by public TCR beta signatures. Results the study describes overall, beyond this receptor: In both this cohort and an independent cohort of 350 to 400 donors, the cumulative frequency of public TCR beta family members distinguished carriers of CMV infection plus the relevant HLA type. The ex vivo response was dominated by HLA-C-restricted CMV-specific TCR beta clonotypes, and the single most frequent clonotype in two of eight donors was supplied by these HLA-C-restricted clonotypes.

The meaning of the sample's treatment or condition label: in vitro stimulation with specific CMV peptide epitopes to enrich CMV-specific T cells. Sequenced on an Illumina HiSeq 1500. In-frame beta chains were kept once TCRdb had trimmed the public reads at Q25 with fastp and called clones with MiXCR. Here each entry gathers all rows of one CDR3 protein and keeps the most common genes and DNA. Present in this sample are about 830,000 distinct CDR3 sequences, roughly 33% of which were seen just once. 9.5% to 15% of the sample belongs to the ten largest clones. CDR1 is given as MNHEY and CDR2 as SMNVEV, both from the germline V gene (reference sequence). The germline ends are 8 bases apart after V is trimmed by 2 bases and J by 3 bases. The CDR3 measures 13 amino acids from cysteine to phenylalanine. The read is trimmed to its CDR3 DNA, 39 bases read in frame from base 1.

The chain joins TRBV27 to TRBJ2-7; no confident D gene assignment can be made. The sequencing used cultured CD8+ T cells from PBMCs, collected from culture after CMV antigen stimulation. This receptor was identified in a human donor in good health (CMV status not recorded). Some clones in this sample may be carry-over from other donors' samples. The CDR3 corresponds to CASSLTLGYEQYF. The DNA sequence is as follows: TGTGCCAGCAGTTTAACTCTTGGCTACGAGCAGTACTTC.